The next 3 T cell receptor beta chains were all read from a single sample in a study of CD8 T cells in Susac syndrome. An input of roughly 0.45 to 1 ug of RNA was subjected to reverse transcription using random hexamers. One entry per CDR3 protein, called by TCRdb with MiXCR from the immunoSEQ multiplex PCR reads. Of about 76,000 distinct CDR3 sequences listed, 93% are singletons. Material: CD8+ T cells from PBMCs. These receptors all come from a human donor with Susac syndrome.

The chain combines TRBV19 with TRBJ1-1; D remains unclear. The V end lost 2 bases, the J end lost 5 bases, and 18 bases lay between the germline ends. The CDR3 consists of 16 residues. Germline lookup yields CDR1 LNHDA and CDR2 SQIVND (reference sequence). The CDR3 DNA sequence: TGTGCCAGTAGTATAAACCAACTGGAGGGTACTACTGAAGCTTTCTTT. Translation: CASSINQLEGTTEAFF.

This chain connects TRBV14 to TRBJ1-2, with TRBD1 matching over 7 bases. Germline V lookup: CDR1 SGHDN, CDR2 FVKESK. The CDR3 loop spans 16 amino acids. J gave up 5 bases and V 1 base, and 10 bases lay outside the gene matches. The CDR3 protein is CASSQAYRGPPYGYTF. Here the CDR3 DNA reads TGTGCCAGCAGCCAAGCCTACAGGGGACCCCCGTATGGCTACACCTTC.

V and J are TRBV20-1 and TRBJ2-3, with 9 nucleotides matching TRBD2. V lost 8 bases and J lost 0; bases outside the gene matches: 6. This CDR3 comprises 14 residues. Germline V gives CDR1 DFQATT, CDR2 SNEGSKA (reference sequence). The CDR3 reads CSLNLAGSTDTQYF. DNA of the CDR3: TGCAGTTTAAACCTAGCGGGAAGCACAGATACGCAGTATTTT.